This entry is about one T cell receptor beta chain. The antigen is not known. This sample is drawn from a study of OX40 agonist ivuxolimab in advanced cancers. Study-wide points: Some of the lowest clonal expansion was seen in partial responders at 0.1-3.0 mg/kg.

Assay: immunoSEQ multiplex PCR; the TCRdb copy retains only in-frame clones and omits some. Among about 64,000 clones listed, roughly 82% were seen once. V dropped 5 bases and J dropped 3 bases, with 11 bases sitting between them. The CDR3 contains 14 residues. CDR1 is SEHNR and CDR2 is FQNEAQ in the germline V gene (reference sequence). V gene TRBV7-9 combines with J gene TRBJ2-1, with D hard to call. The sequencing used CD4+ or CD8+ T cells sorted from blood, collected in a trial of the OX40 agonist ivuxolimab. The sequence was obtained from an adult with an advanced solid tumor such as melanoma, head and neck, liver or kidney cancer. This CDR3 reads CASSPGPGYNEQFF. CDR3 nucleotides: TGTGCCAGCAGCCCAGGTCCTGGCTACAATGAGCAGTTCTTC.